This T cell receptor (beta chain) was documented in a study of CD8 T cells in ankylosing spondylitis. The V and J ends lost 1 base and 10 bases, in that order; junction bases with no gene match: 3. The CDR3 runs to 13 residues. TCRdb independently ran MiXCR on the 5' RACE reads; one entry per CDR3 protein. The sample holds 180,000 or so distinct CDR3 sequences, approximately 10% seen once. The study's findings and limits: Seemingly characteristic of ankylosing spondylitis blood was a TCR beta motif consisting of several highly homologous variants.

This clonotype appeared many times. The antigen remains undetermined. The chain combines TRBV12-3 or TRBV12-4 with TRBJ1-1, with 10 positions matching TRBD1. The clonotype originates from a male donor with ankylosing spondylitis or in good health (not recorded which). The sequenced material came from blood, either unsorted or a sorted T cell fraction (not recorded which). The CDR3 nucleotides are TGTGCCAGCAGTTTAGGAGGGACAGGGGTAGCTTTCTTT. It codes for CASSLGGTGVAFF.